The 21 T cell receptor beta chains in this list originate from one sample, sequenced in a study of graft-versus-host responses after intestinal transplantation (dated by TCRdb to the early 2020s). Library prep was done by the immunoSEQ multiplex PCR assay. The table comes from immuneACCESS by way of TCRdb, which keeps in-frame sequences with V and J called. Part of the clones is missing from these tables; in studies checked, under half for an unresolved V gene and the rest for unknown reasons. The sample table records 90,000 to 130,000 clones; 85% to 95% of these occur just once. The ten top clones hold 0.4% to 0.65% of the sample. The antigens these receptors bind are not known. Read against the paper, the sample's time point label means: cells obtained before transplantation from donor or recipient. This material consisted of unstimulated CD8+ T cells sorted from spleen or lymph node cells, taken before intestinal transplant. The source of these receptors is a human donor who received an intestinal transplant.

The chain is built from TRBV29-1 and TRBJ1-1, with D tentatively TRBD1 (5 bases). V was clipped by 1 base and J by 5 bases, with 5 bases between them. Germline CDR1 and CDR2: SQVTM and ANQGSEA. This CDR3 is 11 amino acids long. As DNA, the CDR3 is TGCAGCGTTGAAGGGGGGACTGAAGCTTTCTTT. This codes for CSVEGGTEAFF.

The chain recombines TRBV7-9 with TRBJ1-2, with D unresolved. Between the trimmed V and J ends, which lost 1 base and 7 bases, there was a span of 13 bases. The CDR3 sequence is 14 residues long. The germline CDR1 and CDR2 sequences are SEHNR and FQNEAQ (reference sequence). CDR3 DNA: TGTGCCAGCAGCTTAGTGCCGGGAGAGGGTGGCTACACCTTC. This encodes CASSLVPGEGGYTF.

The chain is built from TRBV5-8 and TRBJ1-5; D is unclear. The CDR3 totals 13 residues. Germline loops: CDR1 SGHTS, CDR2 YDEGEE. The germline V and J ends were trimmed by 4 bases and 2 bases, with 7 bases remaining between them. CDR3 sequence reads: CASSRSGNQPQHF. CDR3 nucleotide sequence: TGTGCCAGCAGCCGCTCCGGCAATCAGCCCCAGCATTTT.

This chain uses TRBV7-9 with TRBJ1-5; D gene unclear. CDR3 length equals 12 residues. Per germline, CDR1 SEHNR and CDR2 FQNEAQ (reference sequence). Between the trimmed V and J ends, which lost 2 bases and 7 bases, there was a span of 6 bases. CDR3 in DNA: TGTGCCAGCAGCTTATATGACCAGCCCCAGCATTTT. It yields the protein CASSLYDQPQHF.

This chain connects TRBV6-1 to TRBJ1-1; maybe TRBD1 (5 bases). The CDR3 extends over 12 amino acids. Germline assignment: CDR1 MNHNS and CDR2 SASEGT. Between the trimmed V and J ends, which lost 2 bases and 8 bases, there was a span of 9 bases. CDR3 nucleotide sequence: TGTGCCAGCAGTGAACAGGGTATAGAAGCTTTCTTT. As protein: CASSEQGIEAFF.

This clone was picked up one time. The V and J genes are TRBV14 and TRBJ2-3; D remains ambiguous. This CDR3 is built from 16 residues. The V end lost 4 bases, the J end lost 0 bases, and 14 bases lay between the germline ends. Germline-derived CDR1 and CDR2 are SGHDN and FVKESK. The CDR3 loop is CASSPPWVASTDTQYF. The CDR3 DNA reads TGTGCCAGCAGCCCCCCGTGGGTAGCAAGCACAGATACGCAGTATTTT.

The chain carries TRBV7-9 and TRBJ2-1; no firm D call. Germline V gene sequence: CDR1 SEHNR, CDR2 FQNEAQ (reference sequence). The CDR3 length is 12 residues. Trimming left V 6 bases short and J 8 bases short, with 11 bases between. This CDR3 is CASSQTWDEQFF. CDR3 DNA sequence: TGTGCCAGCAGTCAGACCTGGGATGAGCAGTTCTTC.

The rearrangement links TRBV12-5 to TRBJ1-1; 9 bases line up with TRBD1. The germline CDR1 and CDR2 sequences are LGHNT and FRNRAP. V was pared by 7 bases and J by 1 base, with 1 base of the junction left unmatched. The CDR3 loop spans 13 amino acids. CDR3 nucleotides: TGTGCTAGTGCACAGGGGGCGAACACTGAAGCTTTCTTT. Translated: CASAQGANTEAFF.

The chain joins TRBV27 to TRBJ2-3, with 10 bases matching TRBD1. CDR1 and CDR2 (germline): MNHEY, SMNVEV (reference sequence). CDR3 length: 15 residues. V lost 3 bases to trimming and J lost 3 bases; unmatched junction nucleotides: 3. This CDR3 is CASSLDRGSTDTQYF. The CDR3 DNA reads TGTGCCAGCAGTTTGGACAGGGGGTCAACAGATACGCAGTATTTT.

The chain joins TRBV5-1 to TRBJ2-7; possible D gene TRBD2, 5 bases. V was shortened by 4 bases and J by 0 bases, with 8 bases between the two germline ends. CDR1 and CDR2 (germline): SGHRS, YFSETQ. There are 13 residues in the CDR3. This chain's CDR3 is CASSLGSSYEQYF. For the CDR3, the DNA is TGCGCCAGCAGCCTGGGGAGCTCCTACGAGCAGTACTTC.

This chain links TRBV15 with TRBJ2-5; D remains ambiguous. CDR3 length: 15 residues. Trimming removed 0 bases at V and 5 bases at J, with 13 bases between. Per the germline V gene, CDR1 is LNHNV and CDR2 is YYDKDF (reference sequence). The chain's CDR3 is CATSRERQGRETQYF. CDR3 in DNA: TGTGCCACCAGCAGAGAGCGCCAAGGGCGGGAGACCCAGTACTTC.

The chain combines TRBV4-2 with TRBJ1-1; the D is unclear. The germline gives CDR1 LGHNA, CDR2 YNFKEQ. The V and J ends lost 0 bases and 8 bases respectively, with 10 bases between them. This CDR3 contains 13 residues. DNA of the CDR3: TGTGCCAGCAGCCAAGATTCGGCAGGCGAAGCTTTCTTT. Protein: CASSQDSAGEAFF.

This CDR3 reads CASSPGVEQYF. Here the CDR3 DNA reads TGTGCCAGTAGTCCGGGTGTAGAGCAGTACTTC. This chain connects TRBV19 to TRBJ2-7; D not resolved. V shed 5 bases and J shed 7 bases, with 9 bases lying between them. Germline V gene sequence: CDR1 LNHDA, CDR2 SQIVND (reference sequence). This CDR3 spans 11 amino acids.

This rearrangement joins TRBV10-1 to TRBJ1-3; D is ambiguous. The CDR3 covers 14 residues. From germline, CDR1 is WNHNN and CDR2 SYGVQD (reference sequence). Deletions cut 2 bases from V and 4 bases from J, with 9 bases between. CDR3: CASSEGLFGNTIYF. The CDR3 DNA reads as TGCGCCAGCAGTGAGGGACTGTTCGGAAACACCATATATTTT.

The sample holds one count of this clone. The chain joins TRBV7-9 to TRBJ1-2, with D uncertain. Trimming shortened V by 6 bases and J by 6 bases, and 11 bases separated the two germline ends. Per the germline V gene, CDR1 is SEHNR and CDR2 is FQNEAQ (reference sequence). The CDR3 contains 12 residues. CDR3 amino acids: CASSPNTDGYTF. The CDR3 coding sequence is TGTGCCAGCAGTCCCAATACAGATGGCTACACCTTC.

V and J are TRBV5-4 and TRBJ1-1, with D possibly TRBD1 on 6 matching bases. CDR3 length: 15 residues. Trimming cost V 7 bases and J 5 bases, with 21 bases left between them. Germline CDR1 is SGHNT and CDR2 is YYREEE (reference sequence). In DNA form, the CDR3 reads TGTGCCAGCCATTCTACGGGCAGGGGTGAAACTGAAGCTTTCTTT. Its protein product is CASHSTGRGETEAFF.

The rearrangement links TRBV6-1 to TRBJ2-1, with 8 bases matching TRBD2. V dropped 4 bases and J dropped 6; count of bases not matched to a gene: 11. This CDR3 contains 16 residues. Germline V gene lookup returns CDR1 MNHNS and CDR2 SASEGT. The CDR3 here is CASSAYVGAGGNEQFF. The CDR3 coding sequence is TGTGCCAGCAGTGCTTATGTGGGGGCGGGAGGCAATGAGCAGTTCTTC.

The V gene is TRBV29-1, the J gene TRBJ2-2; TRBD2 aligns across 7 bases. CDR3 size: 12 residues. Germline loops: CDR1 SQVTM, CDR2 ANQGSEA. V shed 7 bases and J 6 bases; nucleotides not matched to a gene: 5. In nucleotides, the CDR3 is TGCAGCGCCGTTCTAGCGGCCGGGGAGCTGTTTTTT. Translation gives CSAVLAAGELFF.

This rearrangement joins TRBV7-9 to TRBJ2-1; D is undetermined. Per germline, CDR1 SEHNR and CDR2 FQNEAQ (reference sequence). V lost 10 bases to trimming and J lost 8 bases, with 18 bases between them. This CDR3 is built from 13 residues. This CDR3 is CATVSESRDEQFF. The CDR3 nucleotides are TGTGCCACCGTCTCTGAGTCTAGGGATGAGCAGTTCTTC.

This chain connects TRBV27 to TRBJ2-7; 7 positions agree with TRBD1. The CDR3 spans 14 residues. V lost 4 bases and J lost 4; bases outside the gene matches: 7. CDR1 is MNHEY, CDR2 SMNVEV, per germline (reference sequence). The CDR3 DNA reads as TGTGCCAGCAGTTGGACTGGGACAGATTACGAGCAGTACTTC. Its translation: CASSWTGTDYEQYF.

This rearrangement joins TRBV6-1 to TRBJ2-1; D not resolved. Germline V gene sequence: CDR1 MNHNS, CDR2 SASEGT. CDR3 length equals 12 residues. V dropped 4 bases and J dropped 7 bases, with 8 bases sitting between them. Written as DNA, the CDR3 is TGTGCCAGCAGTGCCCACGCTAATGAGCAGTTCTTC. Encoded protein: CASSAHANEQFF.